The present T cell receptor beta chain was sequenced within a study of blood T cell repertoires in COVID-19 (dated by TCRdb to between 2020 and 2021). Concerning the study at large: Collaborator samples came from the United States, Italy and Spain and covered acute and convalescent phases of COVID-19. The repertoires were made available in a free public database intended to serve as a resource for research on the immune response to SARS-CoV-2. The samples were drawn from the first 160 participants of the ongoing ImmuneRACE study and from about 1,200 subjects provided by 6 global collaborators. The prospective study material was composed of cDNA or gDNA derived from T cells, B-cell-depleted T cells, or PBMCs. The sample metadata nearly always contained a de-identified subject ID, COVID-19 status, age in years and sex. Where HLA class I and class II types were available, the types were taken from metadata supplied by the sample provider, not from assay-based typing. Subjects who had been exposed to COVID-19, were actively infected with it, or had recovered from it provided the deeply sampled blood TCRbeta repertoires that made up the dataset. Beyond this particular receptor, the publication reports: Clinical and demographic metadata were provided uncurated, with the amount varying by source and participant.

Participants in the prospective study were aged about 18 to 95 years, lived in 20 to 30 United States geographic areas, and enrolled through a virtual design. To assign participants to cohorts, the prospective study relied on clinical history that participants themselves reported in a screening survey and a study questionnaire. Recovered participants in ImmuneRACE Cohort 3 were defined as having two consecutive negative NP/OP PCR tests, clearance from a healthcare professional, or resolution of symptoms. In the prospective study, whole blood, serum and a nasopharyngeal or oropharyngeal swab were collected from each participant by mobile phlebotomists. Additional blood draws and questionnaires over an approximately 2-month period could optionally be provided by prospective study participants. Blood samples from the prospective study were shipped frozen or at room temperature prior to DNA extraction.

The CDR3 measures 10 amino acids from cysteine to phenylalanine. This entry keeps only the CDR3 DNA: 30 bases, framed from base 1. The junction shows trimming of 8 bases on V and 8 bases on J, plus 9 bases between the germline ends. CDR1 and CDR2, per the germline V gene (reference sequence), are LNHDA and SQIVND. TCRbeta CDR3 regions were amplified from genomic DNA using the immunoSEQ Assay, a bias-controlled multiplex PCR. The source study handled its data this way. The number of nucleated cells in each sample was estimated by amplification of reference gene primers within the assay. Sequence reads were collapsed and filtered to measure the absolute abundance of every unique TCRbeta CDR3 rearrangement. Productive Simpson clonality was computed per sample as the square root of Simpson's diversity index over productive rearrangements. TCRdb carries this immuneACCESS record with in-frame sequences only. Its versions omit some clonotypes, under half of them owing to an unresolved V gene in the studies checked, with the rest unexplained. D and trimming come from the DNA, and the V and J calls and clone size come from that table. This sample holds some 200,000 clones; around 90% were observed only once. The ten largest account for 2% to 2.5% of the sample.

Turning to this clone: Which antigen it targets is not known. Base qualities are missing; no much larger clone stands one base away.

Sequencing was done on a sample of PBMCs or T cells enriched from blood (not recorded which). The V gene is TRBV19 and the J gene is TRBJ1-2; no confident D gene assignment can be made. The TCR originated in a young woman who had recovered from COVID-19. CDR3 reads: CASPDWGYTF. The DNA sequence is TGTGCCAGTCCCGACTGGGGCTACACCTTC.